The entry that follows covers one TCR beta chain sequence. From the 5' RACE reads, TCRdb called clonotypes with MiXCR, one entry per CDR3 protein. The table lists approximately 330,000 distinct CDR3 sequences, around 12% of them singletons. This specimen belongs to a study of T cells after yellow fever vaccination. The CDR3 extends over 15 amino acids. V shed 0 bases and J shed 2 bases, with 9 bases lying between them. Germline CDR1 LGHNA, CDR2 YNFKEQ. The V gene is TRBV4-2, the J gene TRBJ2-3; no clear D. The TCR was taken from a man between 18 and 35 years old who received the YFV17D yellow fever vaccine. Sequenced here: CD4+ T cells sorted from PBMCs, sampled 15 days after the yellow fever booster vaccination. As DNA, the CDR3 is TGTGCCAGCAGCCAAGAAAGCGCCCTCACAGATACGCAGTATTTT. Its protein product is CASSQESALTDTQYF.